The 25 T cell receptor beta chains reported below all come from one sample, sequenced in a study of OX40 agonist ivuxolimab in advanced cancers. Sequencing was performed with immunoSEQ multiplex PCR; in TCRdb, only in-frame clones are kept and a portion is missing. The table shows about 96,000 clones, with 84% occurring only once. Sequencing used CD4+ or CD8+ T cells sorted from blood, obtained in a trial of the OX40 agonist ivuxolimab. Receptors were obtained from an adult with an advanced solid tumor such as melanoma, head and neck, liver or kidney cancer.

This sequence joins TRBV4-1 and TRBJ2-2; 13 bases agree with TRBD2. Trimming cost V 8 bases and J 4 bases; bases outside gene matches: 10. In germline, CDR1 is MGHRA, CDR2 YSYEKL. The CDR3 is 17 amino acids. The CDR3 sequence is CASSPTSGGQFTGELFF. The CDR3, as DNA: TGCGCCAGCTCCCCGACTAGCGGGGGGCAGTTCACCGGGGAGCTGTTTTTT.

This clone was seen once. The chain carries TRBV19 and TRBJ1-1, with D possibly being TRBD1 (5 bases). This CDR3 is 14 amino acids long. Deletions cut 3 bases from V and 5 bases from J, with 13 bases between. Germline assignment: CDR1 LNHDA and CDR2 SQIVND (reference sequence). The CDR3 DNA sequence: TGTGCCAGTAGTATTGAGGGGCGCCGGACTGAAGCTTTCTTT. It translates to CASSIEGRRTEAFF.

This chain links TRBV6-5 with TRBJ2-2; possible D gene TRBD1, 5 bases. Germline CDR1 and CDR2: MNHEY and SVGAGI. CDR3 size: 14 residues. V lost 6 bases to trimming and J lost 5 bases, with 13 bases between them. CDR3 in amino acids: CASSSWQGTGELFF. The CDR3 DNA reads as TGTGCCAGCAGCTCGTGGCAGGGAACCGGGGAGCTGTTTTTT.

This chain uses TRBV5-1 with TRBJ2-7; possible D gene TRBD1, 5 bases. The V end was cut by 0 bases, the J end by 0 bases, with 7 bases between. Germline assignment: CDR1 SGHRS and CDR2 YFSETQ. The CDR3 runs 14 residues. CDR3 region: CASSLGTPSYEQYF. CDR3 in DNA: TGCGCCAGCAGCTTGGGGACACCCTCCTACGAGCAGTACTTC.

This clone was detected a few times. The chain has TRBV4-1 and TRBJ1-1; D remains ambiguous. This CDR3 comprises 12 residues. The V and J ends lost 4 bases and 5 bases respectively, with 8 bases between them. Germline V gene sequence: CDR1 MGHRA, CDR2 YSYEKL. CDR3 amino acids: CASSPSGTEAFF. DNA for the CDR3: TGCGCCAGCAGCCCCTCGGGAACTGAAGCTTTCTTT.

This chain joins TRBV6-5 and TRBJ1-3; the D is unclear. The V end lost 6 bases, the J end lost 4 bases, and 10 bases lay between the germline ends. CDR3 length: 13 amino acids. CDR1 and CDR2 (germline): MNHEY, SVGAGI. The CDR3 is CASSLGWGNTIYF. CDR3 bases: TGTGCCAGCAGCCTCGGGTGGGGAAACACCATATATTTT.

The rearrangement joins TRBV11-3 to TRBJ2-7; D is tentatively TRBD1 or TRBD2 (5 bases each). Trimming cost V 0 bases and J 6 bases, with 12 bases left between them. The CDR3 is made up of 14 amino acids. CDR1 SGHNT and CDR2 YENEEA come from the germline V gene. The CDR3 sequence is CASSLDFPGSEQYF. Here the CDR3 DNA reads TGTGCCAGCAGCTTAGATTTCCCAGGGAGCGAGCAGTACTTC.

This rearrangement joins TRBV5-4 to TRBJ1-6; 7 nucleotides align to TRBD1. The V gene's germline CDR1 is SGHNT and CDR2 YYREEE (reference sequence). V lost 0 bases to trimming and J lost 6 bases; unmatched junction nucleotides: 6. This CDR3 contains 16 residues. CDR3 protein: CASSLGGTAVNSPLHF. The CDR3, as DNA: TGTGCCAGCAGCTTGGGAGGGACAGCGGTTAATTCACCCCTCCACTTT.

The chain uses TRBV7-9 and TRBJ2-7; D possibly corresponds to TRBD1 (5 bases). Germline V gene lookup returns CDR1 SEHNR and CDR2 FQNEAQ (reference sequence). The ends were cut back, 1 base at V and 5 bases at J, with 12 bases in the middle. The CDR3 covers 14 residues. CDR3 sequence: CASSLEAGFHEQYF. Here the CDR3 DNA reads TGTGCCAGCAGCTTAGAGGCAGGGTTTCACGAGCAGTACTTC. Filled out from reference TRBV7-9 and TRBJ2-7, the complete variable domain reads DTGVSQNPRHKITKRGQNVTFRCDPISEHNRLYWYRQTLGQGPEFLTYFQNEAQLEKSRLLSDRFSAERPKGSFSTLEIQRTEQGDSAMYLCASSLEAGFHEQYFGPGTRLTVT.

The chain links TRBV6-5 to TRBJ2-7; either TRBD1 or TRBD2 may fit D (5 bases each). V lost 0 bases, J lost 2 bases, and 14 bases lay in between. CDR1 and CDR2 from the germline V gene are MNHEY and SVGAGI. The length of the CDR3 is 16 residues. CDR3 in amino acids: CASSYSIPGTAYEQYF. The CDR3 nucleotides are TGTGCCAGCAGTTACTCGATTCCAGGGACGGCCTACGAGCAGTACTTC.

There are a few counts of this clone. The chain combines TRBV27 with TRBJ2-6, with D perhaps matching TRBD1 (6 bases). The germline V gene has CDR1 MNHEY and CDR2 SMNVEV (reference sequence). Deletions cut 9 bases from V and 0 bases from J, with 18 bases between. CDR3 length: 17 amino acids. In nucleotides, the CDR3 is TGTGCCAGTACGACAGGACCCCAATACTCTGGGGCCAACGTCCTGACTTTC. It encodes CASTTGPQYSGANVLTF.

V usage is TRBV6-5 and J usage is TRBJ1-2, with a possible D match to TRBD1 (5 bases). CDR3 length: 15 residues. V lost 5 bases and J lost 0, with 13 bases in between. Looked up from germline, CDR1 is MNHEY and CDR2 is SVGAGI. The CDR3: CASSQSGTTNYGYTF. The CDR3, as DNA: TGTGCCAGCAGTCAGTCCGGGACGACTAACTATGGCTACACCTTC.

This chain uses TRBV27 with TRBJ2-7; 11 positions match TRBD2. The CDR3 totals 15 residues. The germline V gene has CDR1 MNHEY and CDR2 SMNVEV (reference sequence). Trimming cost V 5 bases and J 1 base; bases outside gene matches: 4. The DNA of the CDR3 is TGTGCCAGCAGTGCGGGACTAGCGGATTCCTACGAGCAGTACTTC. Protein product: CASSAGLADSYEQYF.

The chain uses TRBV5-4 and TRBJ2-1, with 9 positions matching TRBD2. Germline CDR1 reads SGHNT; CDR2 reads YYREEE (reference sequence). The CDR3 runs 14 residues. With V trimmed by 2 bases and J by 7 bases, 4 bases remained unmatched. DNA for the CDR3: TGTGCCAGCAGCTTACTAGCGGGTCTTAATGAGCAGTTCTTC. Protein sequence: CASSLLAGLNEQFF.

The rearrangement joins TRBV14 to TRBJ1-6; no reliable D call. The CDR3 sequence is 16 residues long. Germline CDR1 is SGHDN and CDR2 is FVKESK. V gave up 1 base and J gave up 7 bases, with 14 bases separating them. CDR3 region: CASSQVSGSQNSPLHF. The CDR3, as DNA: TGTGCCAGCAGCCAAGTGTCCGGGTCGCAAAATTCACCCCTCCACTTT. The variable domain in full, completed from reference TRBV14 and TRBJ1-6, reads EAGVTQFPSHSVIEKGQTVTLRCDPISGHDNLYWYRRVMGKEIKFLLHFVKESKQDESGMPNNRFLAERTGGTYSTLKVQPAELEDSGVYFCASSQVSGSQNSPLHFGNGTRLTVT.

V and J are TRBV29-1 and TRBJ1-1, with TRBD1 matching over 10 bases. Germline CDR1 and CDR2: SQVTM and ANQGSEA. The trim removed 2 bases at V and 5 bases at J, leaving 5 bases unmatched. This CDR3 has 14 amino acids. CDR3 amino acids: CSVEPGQGFTEAFF. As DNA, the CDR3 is TGCAGCGTTGAACCGGGACAGGGGTTTACTGAAGCTTTCTTT.

This chain's CDR3 is CASSRGITDTQYF. CDR3 in DNA: TGTGCCAGCTCCCGGGGCATCACAGATACGCAGTATTTT. The chain has TRBV18 and TRBJ2-3; perhaps D is TRBD1 or TRBD2 (5 bases each). The CDR3 is 13 residues long. V lost 6 bases and J lost 2, with 9 bases in between. The germline gives CDR1 KGHSH, CDR2 LQKENI.

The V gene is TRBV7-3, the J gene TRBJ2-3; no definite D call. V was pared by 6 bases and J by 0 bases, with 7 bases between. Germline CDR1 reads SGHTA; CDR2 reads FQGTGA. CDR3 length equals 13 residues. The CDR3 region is CASSRVSTDTQYF. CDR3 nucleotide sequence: TGTGCCAGCAGTAGGGTGAGCACAGATACGCAGTATTTT.

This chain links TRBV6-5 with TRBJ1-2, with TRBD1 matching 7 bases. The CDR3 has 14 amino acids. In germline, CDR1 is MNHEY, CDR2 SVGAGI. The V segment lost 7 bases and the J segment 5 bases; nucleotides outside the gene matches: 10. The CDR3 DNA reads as TGTGCCAGCACCCGCGACAGGGTCCTATATGGCTACACCTTC. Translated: CASTRDRVLYGYTF.

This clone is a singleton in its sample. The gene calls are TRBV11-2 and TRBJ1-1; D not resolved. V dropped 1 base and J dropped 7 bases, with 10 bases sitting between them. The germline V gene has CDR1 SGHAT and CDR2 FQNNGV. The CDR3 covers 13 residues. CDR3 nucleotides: TGTGCCAGCAGCTTAGGGCCTACTATTGAAGCTTTCTTT. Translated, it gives CASSLGPTIEAFF.

CDR3 sequence reads: CASSYSKRSGGEQFF. In DNA, the CDR3 is TGTGCCAGCAGTTACTCGAAACGGTCCGGAGGTGAGCAGTTCTTC. The chain couples TRBV6-5 to TRBJ2-1; D is possibly TRBD2 (5 bases). CDR1 and CDR2 (germline): MNHEY, SVGAGI. Trimming left V 0 bases short and J 9 bases short, with 15 bases between. This CDR3 is built from 15 residues.

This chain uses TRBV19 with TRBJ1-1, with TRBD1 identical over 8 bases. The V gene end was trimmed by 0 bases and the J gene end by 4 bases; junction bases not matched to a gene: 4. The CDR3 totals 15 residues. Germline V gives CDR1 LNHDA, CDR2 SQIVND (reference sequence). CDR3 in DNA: TGTGCCAGTAGTATAGAGGCAGGGGGCGTCACTGAAGCTTTCTTT. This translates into CASSIEAGGVTEAFF.

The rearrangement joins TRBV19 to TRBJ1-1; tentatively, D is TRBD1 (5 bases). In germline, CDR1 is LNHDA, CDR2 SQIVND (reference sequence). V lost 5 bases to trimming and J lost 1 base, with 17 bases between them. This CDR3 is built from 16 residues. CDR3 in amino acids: CASSSYRGGGNTEAFF. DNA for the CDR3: TGTGCCAGTAGTTCCTACCGGGGGGGAGGGAACACTGAAGCTTTCTTT.

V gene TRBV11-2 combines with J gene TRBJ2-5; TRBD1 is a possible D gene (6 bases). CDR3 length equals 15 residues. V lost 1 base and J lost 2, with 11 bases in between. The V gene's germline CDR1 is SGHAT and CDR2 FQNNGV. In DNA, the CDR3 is TGTGCCAGCAGCTTAGTCCTGACAGGACAAGAGACCCAGTACTTC. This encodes CASSLVLTGQETQYF. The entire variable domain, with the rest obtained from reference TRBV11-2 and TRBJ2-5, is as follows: EAGVAQSPRYKIIEKRQSVAFWCNPISGHATLYWYQQILGQGPKLLIQFQNNGVVDDSQLPKDRFSAERLKGVDSTLKIQPAKLEDSAVYLCASSLVLTGQETQYFGPGTRLLVL.

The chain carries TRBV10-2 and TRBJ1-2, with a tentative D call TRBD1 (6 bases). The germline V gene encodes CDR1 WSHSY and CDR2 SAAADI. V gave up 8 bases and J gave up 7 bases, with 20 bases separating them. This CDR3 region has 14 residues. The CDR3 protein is CASGTGFQIIGYTF. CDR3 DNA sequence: TGCGCCAGCGGTACAGGGTTTCAAATAATTGGCTACACCTTC.